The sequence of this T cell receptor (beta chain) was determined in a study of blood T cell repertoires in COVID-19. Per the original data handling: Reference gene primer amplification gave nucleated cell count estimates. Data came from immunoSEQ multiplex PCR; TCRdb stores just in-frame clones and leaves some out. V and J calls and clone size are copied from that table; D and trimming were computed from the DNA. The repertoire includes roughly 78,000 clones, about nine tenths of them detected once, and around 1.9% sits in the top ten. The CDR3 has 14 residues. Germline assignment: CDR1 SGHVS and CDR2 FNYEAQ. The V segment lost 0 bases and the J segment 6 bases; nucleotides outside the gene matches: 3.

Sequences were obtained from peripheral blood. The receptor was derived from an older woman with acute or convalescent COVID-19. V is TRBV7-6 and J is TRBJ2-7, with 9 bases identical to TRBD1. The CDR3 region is CASSLAGTGTEQYF. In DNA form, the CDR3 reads TGTGCCAGCAGCTTAGCGGGGACAGGGACCGAGCAGTACTTC.